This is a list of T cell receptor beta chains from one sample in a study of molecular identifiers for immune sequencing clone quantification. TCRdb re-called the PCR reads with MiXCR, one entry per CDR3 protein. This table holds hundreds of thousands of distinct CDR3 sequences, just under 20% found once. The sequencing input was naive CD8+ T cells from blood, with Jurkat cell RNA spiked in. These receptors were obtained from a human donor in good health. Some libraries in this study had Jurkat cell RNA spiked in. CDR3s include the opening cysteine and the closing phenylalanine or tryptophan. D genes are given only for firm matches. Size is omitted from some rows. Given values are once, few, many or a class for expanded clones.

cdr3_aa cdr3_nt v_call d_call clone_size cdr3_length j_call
CSALRNTGELFF TGCAGCGCCTTGAGGAACACCGGGGAGCTGTTTTTT TRBV29-1 NA many 12 TRBJ2-2
CASSLAGGGEQFF TGTGCCAGCAGTTTAGCGGGAGGAGGGGAGCAGTTCTTC TRBV6-5 TRBD2 many 13 TRBJ2-1
CASSYSGLNSYEQYF TGTGCCAGCAGTTACTCCGGGCTAAACTCCTACGAGCAGTACTTC TRBV6-5 NA few 15 TRBJ2-7
CASARRGGEAFF TGTGCCAGCGCAAGGAGGGGGGGTGAAGCTTTCTTT TRBV19 NA NA 12 TRBJ1-1
CASSYPLVGSYEQYF TGTGCCAGCAGTTACCCGCTGGTTGGCTCCTACGAGCAGTACTTC TRBV6-2/TRBV6-3 NA few 15 TRBJ2-7
CASSYMPGLLNSGANVLTF TGTGCCAGCAGTTACATGCCGGGGCTACTGAACTCTGGGGCCAACGTCCTGACTTTC TRBV6-2/TRBV6-3 NA few 19 TRBJ2-6
CASSYSSYESVANEKLFF TGTGCCAGCAGTTACTCGAGTTACGAGAGTGTAGCTAATGAAAAACTGTTTTTT TRBV6-6 NA NA 18 TRBJ1-4
CASRVPRDRGYGYTF TGTGCCAGCAGAGTGCCACGGGACAGGGGATATGGCTACACCTTC TRBV6-1 TRBD1 few 15 TRBJ1-2
CASRLRSRGLETQYF TGCGCCAGCAGACTTAGATCAAGGGGGTTAGAGACCCAGTACTTC TRBV4-3 NA many 15 TRBJ2-5
CASSLAGTGYGYTF TGTGCCAGCAGTTTAGCAGGGACTGGATATGGCTACACCTTC TRBV11-2 NA many 14 TRBJ1-2
CASSHWDSNTEAFF TGTGCCAGCAGTCACTGGGACAGCAACACTGAAGCTTTCTTT TRBV6-2/TRBV6-3 TRBD1 many 14 TRBJ1-1
CASSQDRGSSYGQYF TGCGCCAGCAGCCAAGATCGCGGGAGCTCCTACGGGCAGTACTTC TRBV4-3 TRBD2 NA 15 TRBJ2-7
CASSRLRSYEQYF TGTGCCAGCAGTCGCCTTAGGTCCTACGAGCAGTACTTC TRBV27 NA many 13 TRBJ2-7
CASSSPRTVYNEQFF TGTGCCAGCAGCTCGCCCCGGACCGTCTACAATGAGCAGTTCTTC TRBV7-9 NA many 15 TRBJ2-1
CSGFADTQYF TGCAGTGGGTTTGCAGATACGCAGTATTTT TRBV20-1 NA many 10 TRBJ2-3
CASSVGSRAKNSPLHF TGTGCCAGTAGTGTAGGATCCAGGGCGAAGAATTCACCCCTCCACTTT TRBV19 NA NA 16 TRBJ1-6
CASRGLRAFF TGTGCCAGCAGGGGGCTAAGGGCTTTCTTT TRBV2 NA many 10 TRBJ1-1
CASSQEAKGVYEQYF TGCGCCAGCAGCCAAGAGGCGAAGGGGGTCTACGAGCAGTACTTC TRBV4-1 NA many 15 TRBJ2-7
CASSLAANSYEQYF TGTGCCAGCAGCTTGGCAGCCAACTCCTACGAGCAGTACTTC TRBV5-6 NA many 14 TRBJ2-7
CASSVASGADYEQYF TGTGCCAGCAGCGTAGCTAGCGGGGCTGACTACGAGCAGTACTTC TRBV9 TRBD2 NA 15 TRBJ2-7
CSVFLTEAFF TGCAGCGTTTTTCTCACTGAAGCTTTCTTT TRBV29-1 NA many 10 TRBJ1-1
CASSPGAVETQYF TGTGCCAGCAGCCCAGGGGCTGTAGAGACCCAGTACTTC TRBV7-9 NA many 13 TRBJ2-5
CASSMGENTEAFF TGTGCCAGTAGTATGGGAGAGAACACTGAAGCTTTCTTT TRBV19 NA few 13 TRBJ1-1
CASSLLQARGGTGELFF TGTGCCAGCAGTCTCCTCCAAGCGCGAGGGGGAACCGGGGAGCTGTTTTTT TRBV27 NA NA 17 TRBJ2-2
CASSLTVPGEQYF TGTGCCAGCAGCTTGACAGTGCCAGGGGAGCAGTACTTC TRBV11-2 NA many 13 TRBJ2-7
CASSQDSVADTQYF TGTGCCAGCAGCCAAGATAGCGTCGCAGATACGCAGTATTTT TRBV3-1 NA NA 14 TRBJ2-3
CASSITAYRSYEQYF TGTGCCAGTAGTATTACAGCGTACAGGTCCTACGAGCAGTACTTC TRBV19 NA NA 15 TRBJ2-7
CAWSEGQGLEQYF TGTGCCTGGAGTGAGGGACAGGGGCTCGAGCAGTACTTC TRBV30 TRBD1 many 13 TRBJ2-7
CASSQVAGTNNEQFF TGCGCCAGCAGCCAAGTTGCGGGGACTAACAATGAGCAGTTCTTC TRBV4-1 TRBD2 many 15 TRBJ2-1
CACRTGAGYTDTQYF TGTGCCTGCCGGACAGGGGCCGGGTACACAGATACGCAGTATTTT TRBV27 TRBD1 many 15 TRBJ2-3
CASSSPSGGGETQYF TGTGCCAGCAGCTCCCCTAGCGGAGGCGGGGAGACCCAGTACTTC TRBV5-4 TRBD2 many 15 TRBJ2-5
CASSVGDGGIADTQYF TGTGCCAGCAGCGTAGGGGATGGGGGAATCGCAGATACGCAGTATTTT TRBV9 NA many 16 TRBJ2-3
CASSAQRGSPLGEETQYF TGTGCCAGCAGTGCCCAAAGGGGGTCACCACTAGGGGAAGAGACCCAGTACTTC TRBV25-1 NA few 18 TRBJ2-5
CASSPVGVEQYF TGTGCCAGCAGCCCCGTTGGGGTCGAGCAGTACTTC TRBV7-6 NA many 12 TRBJ2-7
CSARDRAGKTPYEQYF TGCAGTGCTAGAGATCGGGCGGGAAAAACCCCCTACGAGCAGTACTTC TRBV20-1 NA many 16 TRBJ2-7
CASSSTENYGYTF TGTGCCAGCAGTTCGACAGAAAACTATGGCTACACCTTC TRBV6-6 NA many 13 TRBJ1-2